The 6 T cell receptor beta chains given below trace back to one sample, sequenced in a study of shared clonotypes between healthy human individuals. Using immunoSEQ multiplex PCR, the repertoire was profiled, and TCRdb retains in-frame clones only, with some absent. The sample yields about 490,000 clones, over 70% seen once. Sequenced material: PBMCs. These receptors came from a woman between 40 and 50 years old in good health. Some clones in this sample may be carry-over from other donors' samples.

This sequence joins TRBV27 and TRBJ2-7; 8 nucleotides match TRBD2. Trimming at V came to 10 bases and at J to 9 bases, leaving 11 bases not matched to a gene. This CDR3 has 12 residues. CDR1 and CDR2 (germline): MNHEY, SMNVEV (reference sequence). CDR3 residues: CATGTSRLAQYF. In nucleotides, the CDR3 is TGTGCCACCGGGACTAGTCGGCTCGCGCAGTACTTC.

This clone was picked up one time. The DNA of the CDR3 is TGTGCCAGCAGTCTTGGGGCAGCCTACACTGAAGCTTTCTTT. Its translation is CASSLGAAYTEAFF. This chain links TRBV27 with TRBJ1-1; weak D call: TRBD1 (5 bases). V gave up 5 bases and J gave up 3 bases, with 13 bases separating them. Germline-derived CDR1 and CDR2 are MNHEY and SMNVEV (reference sequence). The CDR3 length is 14 residues.

V usage is TRBV19 and J usage is TRBJ1-2, with 11 bases that match TRBD1. This CDR3 spans 15 amino acids. V gave up 6 bases and J gave up 3 bases; unmatched junction bases: 6. The germline V gene encodes CDR1 LNHDA and CDR2 SQIVND (reference sequence). CDR3 bases: TGTGCCAGTAGCGCGGACAGGGGGCGCCACTATGGCTACACCTTC. It is translated as CASSADRGRHYGYTF.

The chain is built from TRBV5-1 and TRBJ2-2; TRBD2 is a possible D gene (5 bases). From germline, CDR1 is SGHRS and CDR2 YFSETQ. This CDR3 is 16 amino acids long. Trimming left V 4 bases short and J 5 bases short, with 18 bases between. CDR3 coding DNA: TGCGCCAGCAGCCCGGTCTTCGGACTTGGTACCGGGGAGCTGTTTTTT. Translating it yields CASSPVFGLGTGELFF.

As to this clone: It is likely a read error: a sequence one base away is far more abundant. V is TRBV5-6 and J is TRBJ2-7; the D gene is possibly TRBD2 (5 bases). CDR3 length: 13 amino acids. Trimming pared 1 base from V and 6 bases from J, leaving 11 bases between. CDR1 and CDR2 (germline): SGHDT, YYEEEE. In DNA form, the CDR3 reads TGTGCCAGCAGCTTGAATGGGGAGCGCGAGCAGTACTTC. This gives the protein CASSLNGEREQYF.

The chain recombines TRBV15 with TRBJ1-5; possible D gene TRBD1, 5 bases. This CDR3 comprises 15 residues. V was shortened by 0 bases and J by 7 bases, with 13 bases between the two germline ends. Looked up from germline, CDR1 is LNHNV and CDR2 is YYDKDF (reference sequence). The CDR3 sequence is CATSRDRDGDQPQHF. The CDR3 nucleotides are TGTGCCACCAGCAGAGATAGGGACGGAGACCAGCCCCAGCATTTT. The whole variable domain, remainder taken from reference TRBV15 and TRBJ1-5, is DAMVIQNPRYQVTQFGKPVTLSCSQTLNHNVMYWYQQKSSQAPKLLFHYYDKDFNNEADTPDNFQSRRPNTSFCFLDIRSPGLGDTAMYLCATSRDRDGDQPQHFGDGTRLSIL.